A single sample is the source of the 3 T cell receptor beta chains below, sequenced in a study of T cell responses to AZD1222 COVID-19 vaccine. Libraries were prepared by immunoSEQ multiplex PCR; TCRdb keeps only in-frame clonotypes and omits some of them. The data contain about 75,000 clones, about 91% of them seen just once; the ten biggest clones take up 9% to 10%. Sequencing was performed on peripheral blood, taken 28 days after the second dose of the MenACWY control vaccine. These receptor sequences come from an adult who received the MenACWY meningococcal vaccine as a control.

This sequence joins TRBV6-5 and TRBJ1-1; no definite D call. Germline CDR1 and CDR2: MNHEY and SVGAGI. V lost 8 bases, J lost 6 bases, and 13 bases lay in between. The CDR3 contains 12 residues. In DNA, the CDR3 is TGTGCCAGCGGAACGGACGTATCTGAAGCTTTCTTT. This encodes CASGTDVSEAFF.

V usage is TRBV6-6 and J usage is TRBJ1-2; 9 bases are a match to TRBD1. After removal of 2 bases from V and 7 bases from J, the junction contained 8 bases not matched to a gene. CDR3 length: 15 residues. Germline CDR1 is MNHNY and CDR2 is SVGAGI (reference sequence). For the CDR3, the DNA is TGTGCCAGCAGTTACAGCTCACAGGGGGCCGGTGGCTACACCTTC. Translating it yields CASSYSSQGAGGYTF.

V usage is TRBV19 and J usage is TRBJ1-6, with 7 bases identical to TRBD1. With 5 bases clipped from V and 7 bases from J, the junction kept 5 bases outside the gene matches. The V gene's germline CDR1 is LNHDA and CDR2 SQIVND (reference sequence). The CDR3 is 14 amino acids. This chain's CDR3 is CASSPGGGNSPLHF. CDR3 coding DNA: TGTGCCAGTAGTCCAGGGGGAGGGAATTCACCCCTCCACTTT.